This T cell receptor (beta chain) was observed in a study of radiation and T cells in renal cell carcinoma. This table comes from immunoSEQ multiplex PCR, and its TCRdb copy is limited to in-frame clones, with some not included. This table holds some 150,000 clones, about 86% found once. On this clone itself: Its specificity is not known. The junction differs from germline at one of its ends, possibly a read error.

Specified time point: blood 4 weeks post-SBRT, at nephrectomy. Stated treatment: 15 Gy SBRT to primary tumor, nephrectomy 4 weeks later. Findings of the study overall: From baseline, blood top tumor clonotypes peaked at 2 weeks post-radiation.

This sequence originates from a woman in her forties or fifties with renal cell carcinoma. The specimen was blood, collected from a patient whose treatment included radiotherapy and nephrectomy.

In DNA form, the CDR3 reads TGTGCTAGCAGCTTAGTTTACTGGGACGGAGTCAATGAGCAGTACTTC. Residues: CASSLVYWDGVNEQYF. The V gene is TRBV7-7, the J gene TRBJ2-7; either TRBD1 or TRBD2 may supply D (5 bases each). The germline V gene has CDR1 SSHAT and CDR2 FNYEAQ (reference sequence). The CDR3 is 16 residues long.